This TCR beta chain was sequenced in a study of siplizumab effects on memory and regulatory T cells. This table comes from immunoSEQ multiplex PCR, and its TCRdb copy is limited to in-frame clones, with some not included. Here the sample spans 9,300 or so clones, about 72% being singletons. The sequencing sample was made of effector memory CD8+ T cells sorted from blood. Subset: unstimulated CD8+ effector memory T cells. The source of this sequence is a human donor in good health.

CDR3 sequence reads: CASSFTSVNSYEQYF. The CDR3 coding sequence is TGTGCCAGCAGCTTCACGTCCGTAAACTCCTACGAGCAGTACTTC. The J gene is TRBJ2-7, the V gene TRBV11-2, with D unresolved. Germline V gene lookup returns CDR1 SGHAT and CDR2 FQNNGV. The CDR3 covers 15 residues. Trimming cost V 3 bases and J 0 bases, with 12 bases left between them.